A single sample is the source of the 16 T cell receptor beta chains below, sequenced in a study of blood T cell repertoires in COVID-19 (TCRdb year 2020). Libraries were made using the immunoSEQ multiplex PCR assay. Here the immuneACCESS table is served through TCRdb, limited to in-frame sequences with V and J called. Missing clones are a known gap in these copies; in checked studies unresolved V genes cover under half, and the rest lacks a known reason. The sample table records tens of thousands of clones; around 87% of these occur just once. The ten largest account for more than 7.5% of the sample. Sequences were obtained from peripheral blood. These receptors came from a man younger than 40 with active or convalescent COVID-19.

The rearrangement joins TRBV4-2 to TRBJ1-3; no firm D call. Looked up from germline, CDR1 is LGHNA and CDR2 is YNFKEQ. V was pared by 5 bases and J by 0 bases, with 8 bases between. This CDR3 is built from 14 residues. The CDR3 loop reads CASSSQDSGNTIYF. DNA of the CDR3: TGTGCCAGCAGCTCCCAGGACTCTGGAAACACCATATATTTT.

V is TRBV29-1 and J is TRBJ1-1, with D perhaps TRBD1 (6 bases). The CDR3 is 12 residues long. Germline V gene sequence: CDR1 SQVTM, CDR2 ANQGSEA. Trimming cost V 6 bases and J 1 base, with 9 bases left between them. The CDR3 DNA follows: TGCAGCGTGACCAGGGGGAACACTGAAGCTTTCTTT. Residues: CSVTRGNTEAFF. The full variable domain, rest sourced from reference TRBV29-1 and TRBJ1-1, is SAVISQKPSRDICQRGTSLTIQCQVDSQVTMMFWYRQQPGQSLTLIATANQGSEATYESGFVIDKFPISRPNLTFSTLTVSNMSPEDSSIYLCSVTRGNTEAFFGQGTRLTVV.

This clone was detected only a few times. V and J are TRBV7-2 and TRBJ2-1; TRBD2 matches at 10 bases. V lost 0 bases, J lost 7 bases, and 6 bases stayed unmatched. The CDR3 loop spans 16 amino acids. Germline CDR1 reads SGHTA; CDR2 reads FQGNSA. The CDR3 reads CASSLAGTSVTNEQFF. The CDR3 DNA reads TGTGCCAGCAGCTTAGCCGGGACTAGCGTTACGAATGAGCAGTTCTTC.

The chain has TRBV12-3 or TRBV12-4 and TRBJ1-2, with D maybe TRBD1 (5 bases). V was clipped by 3 bases and J by 8 bases, with 13 bases between them. The CDR3 spans 13 residues. CDR3 coding DNA: TGTGCCAGCAGTTTCGATGGGACTAGAGGCTACACCTTC. Residues: CASSFDGTRGYTF.

The rearrangement joins TRBV6-4 to TRBJ2-7, with 7 nucleotides matching TRBD1. There are 17 residues in the CDR3. The germline V gene encodes CDR1 MRHNA and CDR2 SNTAGT. V dropped 4 bases and J dropped 0; count of bases not matched to a gene: 12. CDR3 region: CASSAAKDRSISYEQYV. CDR3 coding DNA: TGTGCCAGCAGTGCCGCAAAGGACAGGTCGATCTCCTACGAGCAGTACGTC.

This clone has a single count. This chain joins TRBV28 and TRBJ1-6; the D is unclear. This CDR3 is 12 amino acids long. From germline, CDR1 is MDHEN and CDR2 SYDVKM. V was cut by 3 bases and J by 9 bases, with 6 bases left in between. CDR3 in amino acids: CASSFEGSPLHF. The CDR3 DNA is TGTGCCAGCAGTTTCGAGGGTTCACCCCTCCACTTT.

This rearrangement joins TRBV7-6 to TRBJ2-5; a possible D gene is TRBD2 (6 bases). The CDR3 is 14 amino acids. The germline V gene has CDR1 SGHVS and CDR2 FNYEAQ. Trimming took 4 bases from V and 6 from J, leaving 15 bases between them. Here the CDR3 reads CASSWVPREKTQYF. DNA for the CDR3: TGTGCCAGCAGCTGGGTCCCGCGGGAAAAGACCCAGTACTTC. The whole variable domain, remainder taken from reference TRBV7-6 and TRBJ2-5, is GAGVSQSPRYKVTKRGQDVALRCDPISGHVSLYWYRQALGQGPEFLTYFNYEAQQDKSGLPNDRFSAERPEGSISTLTIQRTEQRDSAMYRCASSWVPREKTQYFGPGTRLLVL.

The chain couples TRBV18 to TRBJ1-3, with D perhaps TRBD1 (6 bases). V shed 5 bases and J shed 3 bases, with 8 bases lying between them. Per germline, CDR1 KGHSH and CDR2 LQKENI. The CDR3 totals 13 residues. The CDR3 is CASSGTLGNTIYF. DNA of the CDR3: TGTGCCAGCTCAGGGACACTTGGAAACACCATATATTTT. Together with reference TRBV18 and TRBJ1-3, the CDR3 gives the full variable domain: NAGVMQNPRHLVRRRGQEARLRCSPMKGHSHVYWYRQLPEEGLKFMVYLQKENIIDESGMPKERFSAEFPKEGPSILRIQQVVRGDSAAYFCASSGTLGNTIYFGEGSWLTVV.

The genes are TRBV19 and TRBJ2-1; 16 bases are shared with TRBD2. CDR3 length: 17 residues. From germline, CDR1 is LNHDA and CDR2 SQIVND (reference sequence). J gave up 7 bases and V 2 bases, and 5 bases lay outside the gene matches. The CDR3 loop is CASSIMGLAGGRNEQFF. The CDR3 DNA sequence: TGTGCCAGTAGTATAATGGGACTAGCGGGAGGGCGGAATGAGCAGTTCTTC. Full variable domain (rest looked up from reference TRBV19 and TRBJ2-1): DGGITQSPKYLFRKEGQNVTLSCEQNLNHDAMYWYRQDPGQGLRLIYYSQIVNDFQKGDIAEGYSVSREKKESFPLTVTSAQKNPTAFYLCASSIMGLAGGRNEQFFGPGTRLTVL.

The chain has TRBV5-1 and TRBJ2-1; weak D call: TRBD2 (5 bases). Trimming removed 5 bases from V and 0 bases from J, with 15 bases in between. The CDR3 extends over 16 amino acids. The germline V gene has CDR1 SGHRS and CDR2 YFSETQ. DNA of the CDR3: TGCGCCAGCAGTTATGGACTGTCAAGCTCCTACAATGAGCAGTTCTTC. Encoded protein: CASSYGLSSSYNEQFF.

In DNA, the CDR3 is TGTGCCAGCAGTCCCGACAGGGGGAACACTGAAGCTTTCTTT. Amino acid sequence: CASSPDRGNTEAFF. V is TRBV25-1 and J is TRBJ1-1; 8 nucleotides agree with TRBD1. This CDR3 is 14 amino acids long. CDR1 is MGHDK, CDR2 SYGVNS, per germline. The ends lost 5 bases at V and 1 base at J; junction bases unmatched: 3.

The chain has TRBV19 and TRBJ2-5; TRBD1 is a possible D gene (6 bases). V was pared by 6 bases and J by 5 bases, with 16 bases between. CDR3 length: 14 amino acids. Germline-derived CDR1 and CDR2 are LNHDA and SQIVND (reference sequence). The CDR3 bases are TGTGCCAGTAGCGCGGGCTACCAGGGGGAGACCCAGTACTTC. Encoded protein: CASSAGYQGETQYF.

The gene calls are TRBV7-3 and TRBJ2-7, with a tentative D call TRBD1 (6 bases). CDR3 length: 15 amino acids. Between the trimmed V and J ends, which lost 2 bases and 5 bases, there was a span of 16 bases. Germline lookup yields CDR1 SGHTA and CDR2 FQGTGA. The CDR3 region has the DNA TGTGCCAGCAGCTTACGGGCAGGGGAATACCACGAGCAGTACTTC. This encodes CASSLRAGEYHEQYF.

The sample holds one count of this clone. The chain links TRBV4-3 to TRBJ2-1, with D possibly matching TRBD1 (6 bases). The CDR3 runs to 17 residues. Trimming cost V 0 bases and J 5 bases, with 17 bases left between them. The V gene's germline CDR1 is LGHNA and CDR2 YSLEER. The DNA of the CDR3 is TGCGCCAGCAGCCAAGATCTGAGGCAGGGGATCCACAATGAGCAGTTCTTC. Protein sequence: CASSQDLRQGIHNEQFF.

CDR3 nucleotides: TGTGCCAGCAGCACGACTAGCGGGAAGCCCGGGGAGCTGTTTTTT. Residues: CASSTTSGKPGELFF. This chain uses TRBV7-2 with TRBJ2-2; 11 bases are a match to TRBD2. The CDR3 runs to 15 residues. V shed 5 bases, J shed 6 bases, and the junction held 5 bases outside the gene matches. Per germline, CDR1 SGHTA and CDR2 FQGNSA.

The chain has TRBV7-9 and TRBJ2-1; perhaps TRBD1 as D (6 bases). Germline V gene data show CDR1 as SEHNR and CDR2 as FQNEAQ (reference sequence). V was pared by 3 bases and J by 8 bases, with 17 bases between. The CDR3 loop spans 15 amino acids. The CDR3 spells CASSLGYRVGDEQFF. The CDR3 DNA is TGTGCCAGCAGCTTGGGTTACAGGGTCGGCGATGAGCAGTTCTTC.